This T cell receptor beta chain is drawn from a study of T cells in Graves' hyperthyroidism and ophthalmopathy. RNA transcripts gave rise to amplified TCR beta CDR3 regions. In the first-round RT-PCR of the TCR CDR3, the HTBI primer set was used. MiXCR was run by TCRdb on the multiplex PCR reads, yielding one entry per CDR3 protein. The sample records more than 550,000 distinct CDR3 sequences, roughly 45% being singletons. Uncontrolled infection, other autoimmune disease, pregnancy or lactation disqualified patients from enrolment. V was clipped by 2 bases and J by 5 bases, with 13 bases between them. CDR1 is SGHVS, CDR2 FQNEAQ, per germline. The CDR3 loop spans 15 amino acids. The table lists this clonotype with a few counts. Its antigen is unknown. Study results and caveats: A median about 6.5 months before onset, the model predicted ophthalmopathy. Stable hyperthyroidism was told apart from ophthalmopathy by a model built on 13 V-J features. In the blood, most expanded thyroid clonotypes above 0.001 appeared as well.

Sample: peripheral blood or thyroid tissue (not recorded which). This chain uses TRBV7-8 with TRBJ1-3; TRBD1 might be the D (6 bases). This sequence was found in an adult man with Graves' disease, either hyperthyroidism or ophthalmopathy (not recorded which). The CDR3: CASSLQRTDRNTIYF. For the CDR3, the DNA is TGTGCCAGCAGCTTACAAAGGACAGACCGAAACACCATATATTTT.